This section outlines one T cell receptor (beta chain) sequence together with its context. The antigen remains unidentified. These data belong to a study of T cell repertoires in cytomegalovirus infection. Using its own MiXCR run on the reads, TCRdb lists one record per CDR3 protein. Seen here are roughly 990,000 distinct CDR3 sequences, around a third observed once, and the top ten hold roughly 13%. The V end lost 5 bases, the J end lost 6 bases, and 8 bases lay between the germline ends. CDR3 size: 13 residues. J is TRBJ1-6 and V is TRBV12-3 or TRBV12-4; D gene ambiguous. This clonotype originated in a human donor in good health (CMV status not recorded). Some clones in this sample may be carry-over from other donors' samples. Material: cultured CD8+ T cells from PBMCs, obtained from culture after CMV antigen stimulation. The CDR3 nucleotides are TGTGCCAGCAGTGCGACTATTAATTCACCCCTCCACTTT. This gives the protein CASSATINSPLHF.